This T cell receptor beta chain was captured by sequencing in a study of graft-versus-host responses after intestinal transplantation. About this clone: Its target is unknown.

Per the germline V gene, CDR1 is SGHRS and CDR2 is YFSETQ. The V gene end was trimmed by 0 bases and the J gene end by 5 bases; junction bases not matched to a gene: 10. This CDR3 has 17 residues. Produced via immunoSEQ multiplex PCR; TCRdb's table is partial and in-frame only. The repertoire holds about 99,000 clones, with roughly 93% as singletons. The gene calls are TRBV5-1 and TRBJ2-3; 9 positions match TRBD2. This specimen was unstimulated CD8+ T cells sorted from spleen or lymph node cells, taken before intestinal transplant. This sequence originates from a human donor who received an intestinal transplant. For the CDR3, the DNA is TGCGCCAGCAGCTTGGCTGGCGGGGGGGCGAGTGGAGATACGCAGTATTTT. This codes for CASSLAGGGASGDTQYF.